The rows below give T cell receptor beta chains drawn from one sample of a study of radiation and T cells in renal cell carcinoma. Here immunoSEQ multiplex PCR was the method, and the copy in TCRdb shows in-frame clones only, minus some. The sample holds over 15,000 clones, approximately 56% seen once. Source: tumor tissue, taken from a patient whose treatment was nephrectomy without radiotherapy. These receptors were collected from a man between 40 and 49 years old with renal cell carcinoma. CDR3s include the opening cysteine and the closing phenylalanine or tryptophan. A D gene is named only where the DNA matches it firmly. Clone size, where shown, is once, few, many, or a class for clones that have expanded.

D: NA; J: TRBJ2-3; size: once; V: TRBV25-1; DNA: TGTGCCAGCAGTGACCCCTCAAGGGCAGATACGCAGTATTTT; CDR3: CASSDPSRADTQYF
D: NA; J: TRBJ2-1; size: NA; V: TRBV5-5; DNA: TGTGCCAGCAGCTACCTCGCGGAGAGCTCCTACAATGAGCAGTTCTTC; CDR3: CASSYLAESSYNEQFF
D: NA; J: TRBJ1-4; size: NA; V: TRBV7-9; DNA: TGTGCCAGCAGCCCAGACGGTGCAACTAATGAAAAACTGTTTTTT; CDR3: CASSPDGATNEKLFF
D: NA; J: TRBJ2-5; size: NA; V: TRBV5-1; DNA: TGCGCCAGCAGCCCTCGGGGGTCGGAAACAGAGACCCAGTACTTC; CDR3: CASSPRGSETETQYF
D: NA; J: TRBJ2-7; size: NA; V: TRBV30; DNA: TGTGCCTGGAGTGAAGGGGAGGTCCGGGAGCAGTACTTC; CDR3: CAWSEGEVREQYF
D: TRBD2; J: TRBJ2-3; size: NA; V: TRBV9; DNA: TGTGCCAGCAGCATTATAGCGGGGGGTAGCACAGATACGCAGTATTTT; CDR3: CASSIIAGGSTDTQYF
D: TRBD2; J: TRBJ2-6; size: NA; V: TRBV5-1; DNA: TGCGCCAGCAGCGTGGGACTAGCGGTCTCTGGGGCCAACGTCCTGACTTTC; CDR3: CASSVGLAVSGANVLTF
D: NA; J: TRBJ2-7; size: NA; V: TRBV6-1; DNA: TGTGCCAGCAGTGAGTGGGGAACTTACGAGCAGTACTTC; CDR3: CASSEWGTYEQYF
D: TRBD1; J: TRBJ2-5; size: medium-sized; V: TRBV4-1; DNA: TGCGCCAGCAGCCTGAGGACAGGGGAGTTGGGGGAGACCCAGTACTTC; CDR3: CASSLRTGELGETQYF
D: NA; J: TRBJ2-3; size: NA; V: TRBV6-1; DNA: TGTGTCGCTCTGGGCCGGCGCACAGATACGCAGTATTTT; CDR3: CVALGRRTDTQYF
D: NA; J: TRBJ1-4; size: NA; V: TRBV6-1; DNA: TGTGCCGGAAGTTGGTGGCAGGGCAGTGAAAAACTGTTTTTT; CDR3: CAGSWWQGSEKLFF
D: TRBD1; J: TRBJ1-1; size: NA; V: TRBV5-1; DNA: TGCGCCAGCAGCCCCGCTCCGGGACAGGTAAACACTGAAGCTTTCTTT; CDR3: CASSPAPGQVNTEAFF
D: TRBD2; J: TRBJ2-3; size: NA; V: TRBV4-1; DNA: TGCGCCAGCAGCCGAACCCCCAGCGGGGGGTCCACAGATACGCAGTATTTT; CDR3: CASSRTPSGGSTDTQYF
D: TRBD1; J: TRBJ1-2; size: large; V: TRBV23-1; DNA: TGCGCTAATTGCAGGGGGCGCCTTCAAAACTATGGCTACACCTTC; CDR3: CANCRGRLQNYGYTF
D: NA; J: TRBJ1-3; size: NA; V: TRBV7-9; DNA: TGTGCCAGCAGCTTAGATATGGGCCAGGTATATGGAAACACCATATATTTT; CDR3: CASSLDMGQVYGNTIYF
D: NA; J: TRBJ1-2; size: NA; V: TRBV5-4; DNA: TGTGCCAGCAGCCGCACGTTTGGACGATCCTACTATGGCTACACCTTC; CDR3: CASSRTFGRSYYGYTF
D: TRBD1; J: TRBJ1-6; size: few; V: TRBV5-8; DNA: TGTGCCAGCAGCTCGACAGGGGTCGAATCACCCCTCCACTTT; CDR3: CASSSTGVESPLHF
D: NA; J: TRBJ2-5; size: NA; V: TRBV5-1; DNA: TGCGCCAGCAGCCGTGTGGGGCTCCAAGAGACCCAGTACTTC; CDR3: CASSRVGLQETQYF
D: NA; J: TRBJ1-2; size: large; V: TRBV28; DNA: TGTGCCAGCAGTAGAAACAACTATGGCTACACCTTC; CDR3: CASSRNNYGYTF
D: NA; J: TRBJ2-5; size: few; V: TRBV5-4; DNA: TGTGCCAGCAGCTTCGGGGACGGTAAGACCCAGTACTTC; CDR3: CASSFGDGKTQYF
D: NA; J: TRBJ2-2; size: NA; V: TRBV9; DNA: TGTGCCAGCAGCGTAAACGTCTTTGGGAACACCGGGGAGCTGTTTTTT; CDR3: CASSVNVFGNTGELFF
D: TRBD2; J: TRBJ2-7; size: once; V: TRBV9; DNA: TGTGCCAGCAGCCTAACCGGGACTACCTACGAGCAGTACTTC; CDR3: CASSLTGTTYEQYF
D: NA; J: TRBJ1-1; size: NA; V: TRBV18; DNA: TGTGCCAGCTCACCAGACAGTTACACGGGCACTGAAGCTTTCTTT; CDR3: CASSPDSYTGTEAFF
D: TRBD1; J: TRBJ1-2; size: NA; V: TRBV28; DNA: TGTGCCAGCACCACACAGGGGGCGGACTATGGCTACACCTTC; CDR3: CASTTQGADYGYTF
D: NA; J: TRBJ2-1; size: NA; V: TRBV5-1; DNA: TGCGCCAGCAGCTTCAACAATGGATACGGGACAAACAATGAGCAGTTCTTC; CDR3: CASSFNNGYGTNNEQFF
D: NA; J: TRBJ1-3; size: NA; V: TRBV6-5; DNA: TGTGCCAGCAGTTACTCGAGCCTGAACTCTGGAAACACCATATATTTT; CDR3: CASSYSSLNSGNTIYF
D: NA; J: TRBJ2-3; size: medium-sized; V: TRBV9; DNA: TGTGCCAGCAGCGTAGGATTAACAGATACGCAGTATTTT; CDR3: CASSVGLTDTQYF
D: NA; J: TRBJ1-2; size: NA; V: TRBV7-9; DNA: TGTGCCAGCAGCTTAGGGGCCGGTTTCTACACGGGGGGCTACACCTTC; CDR3: CASSLGAGFYTGGYTF
D: NA; J: TRBJ1-1; size: NA; V: TRBV21-1; DNA: TGTGCCAGCAGCAAAGGGACAGGGGTTGAAGCTTTCTTT; CDR3: CASSKGTGVEAFF
D: TRBD1; J: TRBJ2-5; size: once; V: TRBV23-1; DNA: TGCGCCAGCAGTCAAGGGACAGGGGGCGCGGAGGAAGAGACCCAGTACTTC; CDR3: CASSQGTGGAEEETQYF
D: NA; J: TRBJ1-1; size: few; V: TRBV5-1; DNA: TGCGCCAGCAGCCGAGACATGCTGGACACTGAAGCTTTCTTT; CDR3: CASSRDMLDTEAFF
D: TRBD2; J: TRBJ2-3; size: NA; V: TRBV13; DNA: TGTGCCAGCAGCTGGTTAGCGGGGGCCTCCGGCACAGATACGCAGTATTTT; CDR3: CASSWLAGASGTDTQYF
D: NA; J: TRBJ2-7; size: NA; V: TRBV5-4; DNA: TGTGCCAGCAGCTCCGCCTACGAGCAGTACTTC; CDR3: CASSSAYEQYF
D: NA; J: TRBJ2-7; size: few; V: TRBV2; DNA: TGTGCCAGCAGTCCTAATAAACGGTCCTACGAGCAGTACTTC; CDR3: CASSPNKRSYEQYF
D: TRBD1; J: TRBJ1-2; size: few; V: TRBV28; DNA: TGTGCCAGCAGCCGAACAGGGGAGGTAGGCTATGGCTACACCTTC; CDR3: CASSRTGEVGYGYTF
D: NA; J: TRBJ1-2; size: NA; V: TRBV18; DNA: TGTGCCAGCTCACCTGGTGCTGGCTACACCTTC; CDR3: CASSPGAGYTF
D: NA; J: TRBJ1-5; size: NA; V: TRBV12-5; DNA: TGTGCTAGTGGTTTGGGCAGCAATCAGCCCCAGCATTTT; CDR3: CASGLGSNQPQHF
D: TRBD1; J: TRBJ1-1; size: NA; V: TRBV19; DNA: TGTGCCAGTAGTATGGAAAGGGGGCCTGGTGAAGCTTTCTTT; CDR3: CASSMERGPGEAFF
D: NA; J: TRBJ1-1; size: NA; V: TRBV29-1; DNA: TGCAGCGTTCAGACAGCGAACACTGAAGCTTTCTTT; CDR3: CSVQTANTEAFF
D: NA; J: TRBJ2-1; size: NA; V: TRBV14; DNA: TGTGCCAGCAGCCAATACAGGGATGGCAATGAGCAGTTCTTC; CDR3: CASSQYRDGNEQFF